This TCR beta chain was captured in a study of precursors of human CD4 cytotoxic T cells (dated by TCRdb to the late 2010s). For context, the study as a whole: In total, CD4+ memory subsets from about 14 donors went into the bulk TCR-seq analysis. Sequences for both the TCRalpha and TCRbeta chains came out of the TCR-seq analysis of about 15 donors (table S7). The paper as a whole reports these results and caveats: Compared with TCM and TEM subsets, the IL-7Rhigh and IL-7R- TEMRA subsets had more restricted TCR repertoires, with lower diversity and more expanded clonotypes. According to the authors, a human observational design cannot definitively establish the direction of differentiation between precursor and effector cells. A bigger share of IL-7Rhigh TEMRA clonotypes consisted of expanded effector clonotypes than was the case for TEM or TCM clonotypes. Only about 95% of the 14 donors were included in some bulk TCR-seq comparisons, which suggests that not every subset was available for every donor.

To test whether a precursor-effector relationship exists among CD4 cytotoxic T cells, bulk UMI-based TCR sequencing was run on four sorted CD4+ memory subsets: TCM, TEM, IL-7Rhigh TEMRA, and IL-7R- TEMRA. The cells came from peripheral blood mononuclear cells that had been isolated from human blood. On this clonotype itself: Its antigen remains unidentified. Base qualities are not provided; no much larger clone lies one nucleotide away.

For sequencing, an Illumina MiSeq was employed. Turning to the authors' computational methods: To quantify repertoire diversity, the Shannon-Wiener index was calculated using VDJtools. Expanded TCRbeta clonotypes were defined as those with a clonotype frequency of at least 3. Clones were called with MiXCR by TCRdb after fastp trimmed the public reads at Q25, and only in-frame beta chains were retained. One record per CDR3 amino acid sequence lists the most common genes and DNA. The V and J calls follow TCRdb's processing rather than the paper's. The sample table records several hundred distinct CDR3 sequences; about 17% of these occur just once. The top ten hold 15% to 18% of the sample. This clonotype was sampled from a human donor in good health. Sequencing input: memory CD4+ T cells from blood (PBMCs).

The DNA is as follows: TGTGCCAGCAGCCTGGGGACAGGGGGCGGATTGAGTTTCATGAACACTGAAGCTTTCTTT. The encoded protein is CASSLGTGGGLSFMNTEAFF. The receptor chain draws on TRBV7-2 and TRBJ1-1, with 12 middle bases fitting TRBD1. Per the germline V gene, SGHTA is the CDR1 and FQGNSA is the CDR2. At the junction V is shortened by 5 bases and J by 0 bases; bases outside the gene matches: 16. The CDR3 has 20 amino acids, counting the end cysteine and phenylalanine. The retained sequence is limited to the CDR3, 60 bases, with the frame set at the first base.